The rows below give T cell receptor beta chains drawn from one sample of a study of CD8+ T cells in alopecia areata. The repertoire was sequenced with immunoSEQ multiplex PCR; TCRdb's copy has only in-frame clones and lacks some. The table includes 270,000 or so clones, about three fifths detected once. Sequenced here: CD4+ T cells sorted from blood, sampled at week 24, from a patient treated with tofacitinib. These receptors all stem from a human donor with alopecia areata. CDR3s include the opening cysteine and the closing phenylalanine or tryptophan. The order of the fields is V gene, D gene, CDR3 protein. D genes are given only for firm matches.

TRBV11-2,TRBD2,CASSLQRPSGGAGETQYF
TRBV18,TRBD1,CASSPPTGGSYNEQFF
TRBV29-1,NA,CSVGELERTQYF
TRBV4-2,NA,CASSQGAEQLPATQYF
TRBV19,NA,CASSSTYSQETQYF
TRBV30,NA,CAWSAGATNEKLFF
TRBV5-1,NA,CASSLAAAPQETQYF
TRBV30,NA,CAWSVRGRLNQPQHF
TRBV4-2,NA,CASSQEEQIFDGYTF
TRBV30,TRBD2,CAWSVKGGGKTQYF
TRBV29-1,NA,CSVIHRPGGAFF
TRBV30,TRBD1,CAWSGRTGVNTEAFF
TRBV29-1,TRBD2,CSPLSPGLVEETQYF
TRBV5-1,NA,CASSLAGNRDQPQHF
TRBV23-1,NA,CASSQSVGRPLNTEAFF
TRBV4-2,TRBD2,CASRREESSYEQYF
TRBV7-2,NA,CASSLERETQYF